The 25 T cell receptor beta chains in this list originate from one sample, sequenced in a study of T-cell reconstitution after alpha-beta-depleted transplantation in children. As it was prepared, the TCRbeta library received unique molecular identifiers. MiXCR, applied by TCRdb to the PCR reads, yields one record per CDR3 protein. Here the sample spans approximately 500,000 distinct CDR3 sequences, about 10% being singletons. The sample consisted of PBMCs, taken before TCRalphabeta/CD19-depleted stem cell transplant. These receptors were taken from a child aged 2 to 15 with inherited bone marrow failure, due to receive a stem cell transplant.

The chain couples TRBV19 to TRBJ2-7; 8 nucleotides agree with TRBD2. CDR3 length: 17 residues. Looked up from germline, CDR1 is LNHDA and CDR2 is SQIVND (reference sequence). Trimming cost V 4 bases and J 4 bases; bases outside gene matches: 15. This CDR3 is CASSSREGLTKGYEQYF. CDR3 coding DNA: TGTGCCAGTAGTAGCCGGGAGGGCCTCACGAAAGGATACGAGCAGTACTTC.

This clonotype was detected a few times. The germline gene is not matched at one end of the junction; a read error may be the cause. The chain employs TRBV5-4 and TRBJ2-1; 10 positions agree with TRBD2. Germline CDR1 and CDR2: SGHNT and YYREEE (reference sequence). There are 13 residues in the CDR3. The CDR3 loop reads CASSLLGLAGENF. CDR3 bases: TGTGCCAGCAGCTTGCTGGGTCTAGCGGGGGAAAACTTC.

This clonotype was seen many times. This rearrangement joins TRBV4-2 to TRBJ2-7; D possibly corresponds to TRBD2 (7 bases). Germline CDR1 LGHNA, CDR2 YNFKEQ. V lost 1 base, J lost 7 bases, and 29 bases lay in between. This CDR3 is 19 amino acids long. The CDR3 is CASSQGGGGDDAFVGEQYF. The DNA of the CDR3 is TGTGCCAGCAGCCAAGGCGGCGGGGGCGATGATGCATTTGTGGGAGAGCAGTACTTC.

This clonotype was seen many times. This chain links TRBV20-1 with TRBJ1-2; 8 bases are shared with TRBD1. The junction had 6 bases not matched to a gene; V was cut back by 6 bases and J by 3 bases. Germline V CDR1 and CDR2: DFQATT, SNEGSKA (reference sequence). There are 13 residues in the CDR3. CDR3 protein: CSAEDRADYGYTF. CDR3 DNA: TGCAGTGCGGAGGACAGGGCGGACTATGGCTACACCTTC.

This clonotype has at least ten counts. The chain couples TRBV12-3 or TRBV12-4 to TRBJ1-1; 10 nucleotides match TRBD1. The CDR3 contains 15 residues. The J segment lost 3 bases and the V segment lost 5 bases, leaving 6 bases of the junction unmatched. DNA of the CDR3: TGTGCCAGCAGTGAGGACAGGGGGAGGTACACTGAAGCTTTCTTT. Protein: CASSEDRGRYTEAFF.

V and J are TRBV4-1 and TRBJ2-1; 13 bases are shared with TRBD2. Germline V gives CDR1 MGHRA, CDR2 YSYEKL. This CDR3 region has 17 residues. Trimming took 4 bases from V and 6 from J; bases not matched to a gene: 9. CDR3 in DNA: TGCGCCAGCAGCCTTGGACTAGCGGGAGTCATGGGCAATGAGCAGTTCTTC. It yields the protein CASSLGLAGVMGNEQFF.

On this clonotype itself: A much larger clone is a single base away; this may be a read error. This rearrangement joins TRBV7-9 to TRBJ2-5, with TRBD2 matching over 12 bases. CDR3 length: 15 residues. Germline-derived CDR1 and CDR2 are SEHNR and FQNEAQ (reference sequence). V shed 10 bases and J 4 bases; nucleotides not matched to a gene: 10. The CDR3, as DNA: TGTGCCATCAACATGCCGGGACTAGCGGGAGAGACCCAGTACTTC. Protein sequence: CAINMPGLAGETQYF.

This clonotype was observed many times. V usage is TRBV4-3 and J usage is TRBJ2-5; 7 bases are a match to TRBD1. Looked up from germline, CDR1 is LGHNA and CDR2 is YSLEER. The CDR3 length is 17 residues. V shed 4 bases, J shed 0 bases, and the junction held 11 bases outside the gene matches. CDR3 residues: CASSPIPGQPDQETQYF. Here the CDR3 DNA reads TGCGCCAGCAGCCCCATCCCGGGACAGCCTGACCAAGAGACCCAGTACTTC.

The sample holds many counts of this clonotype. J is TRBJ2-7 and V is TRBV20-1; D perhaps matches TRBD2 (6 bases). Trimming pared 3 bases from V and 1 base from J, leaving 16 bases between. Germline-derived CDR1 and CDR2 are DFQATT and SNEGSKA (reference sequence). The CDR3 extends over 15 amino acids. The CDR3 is CSARGEVAESYEQYF. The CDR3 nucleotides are TGCAGTGCTAGGGGGGAGGTAGCGGAATCCTACGAGCAGTACTTC.

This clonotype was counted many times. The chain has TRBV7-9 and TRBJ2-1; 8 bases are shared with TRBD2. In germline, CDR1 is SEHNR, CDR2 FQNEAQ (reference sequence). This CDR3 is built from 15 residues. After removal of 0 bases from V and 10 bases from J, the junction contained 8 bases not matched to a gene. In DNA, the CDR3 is TGTGCCAGCAGCTTAGCGAGCGGGAGACAAAGAGAGCAGTTCTTC. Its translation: CASSLASGRQREQFF.

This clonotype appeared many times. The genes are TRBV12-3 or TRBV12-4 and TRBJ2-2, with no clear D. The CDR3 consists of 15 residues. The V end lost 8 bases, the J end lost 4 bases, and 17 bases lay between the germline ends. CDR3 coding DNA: TGTGCCAGCGTAGTCGCGACTTATGGCACCGGGGAGCTGTTTTTT. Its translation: CASVVATYGTGELFF.

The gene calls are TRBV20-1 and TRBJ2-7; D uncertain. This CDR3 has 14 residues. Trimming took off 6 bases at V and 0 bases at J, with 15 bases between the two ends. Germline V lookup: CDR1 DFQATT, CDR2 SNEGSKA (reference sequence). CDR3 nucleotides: TGCAGTGCCCCGCCCCGAGGTTTCTCCTACGAGCAGTACTTC. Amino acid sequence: CSAPPRGFSYEQYF.

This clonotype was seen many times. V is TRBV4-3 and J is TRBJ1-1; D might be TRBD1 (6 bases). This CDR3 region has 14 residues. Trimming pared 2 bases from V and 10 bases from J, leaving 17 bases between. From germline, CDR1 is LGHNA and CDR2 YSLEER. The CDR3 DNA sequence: TGCGCCAGCAGCCAAAGCCCGTGGGGGCGAGGAGCTTTCTTT. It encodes CASSQSPWGRGAFF.

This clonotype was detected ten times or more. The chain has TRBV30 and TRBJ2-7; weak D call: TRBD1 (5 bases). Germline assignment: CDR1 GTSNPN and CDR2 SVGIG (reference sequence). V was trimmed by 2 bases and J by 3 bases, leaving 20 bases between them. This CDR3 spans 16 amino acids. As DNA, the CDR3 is TGTGCCTGGAGTCTGACACAGGCTTATCAACTCTACGAGCAGTACTTC. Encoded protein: CAWSLTQAYQLYEQYF.

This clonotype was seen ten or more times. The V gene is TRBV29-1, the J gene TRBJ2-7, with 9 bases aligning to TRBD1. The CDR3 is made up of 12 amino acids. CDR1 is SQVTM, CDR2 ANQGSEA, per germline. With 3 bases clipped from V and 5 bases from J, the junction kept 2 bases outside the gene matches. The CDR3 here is CSVDGQGNEQYF. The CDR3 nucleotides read TGCAGCGTTGACGGACAGGGGAACGAGCAGTACTTC.

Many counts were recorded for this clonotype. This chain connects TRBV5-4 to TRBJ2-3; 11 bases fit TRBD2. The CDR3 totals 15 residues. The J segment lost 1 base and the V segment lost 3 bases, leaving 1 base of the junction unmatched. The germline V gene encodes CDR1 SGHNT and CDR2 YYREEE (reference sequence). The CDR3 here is CASSWGLAGTDTQYF. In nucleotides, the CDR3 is TGTGCCAGCAGCTGGGGACTAGCGGGCACAGATACGCAGTATTTT.

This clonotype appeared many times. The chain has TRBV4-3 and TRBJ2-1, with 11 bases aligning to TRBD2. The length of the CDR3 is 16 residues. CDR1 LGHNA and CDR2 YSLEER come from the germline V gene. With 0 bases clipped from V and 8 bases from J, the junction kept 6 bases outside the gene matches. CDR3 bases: TGCGCCAGCAGCCAAGATCCTAGCGGGAGGTTGGATGAGCAGTTCTTC. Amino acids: CASSQDPSGRLDEQFF.

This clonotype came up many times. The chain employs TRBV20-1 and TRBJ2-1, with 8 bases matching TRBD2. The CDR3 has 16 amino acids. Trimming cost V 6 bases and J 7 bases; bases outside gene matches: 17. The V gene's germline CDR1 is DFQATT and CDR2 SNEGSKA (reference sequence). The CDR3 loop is CSASPAPAGTRNEQFF. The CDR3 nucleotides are TGCAGTGCGAGCCCAGCCCCGGCCGGGACTAGAAATGAGCAGTTCTTC.

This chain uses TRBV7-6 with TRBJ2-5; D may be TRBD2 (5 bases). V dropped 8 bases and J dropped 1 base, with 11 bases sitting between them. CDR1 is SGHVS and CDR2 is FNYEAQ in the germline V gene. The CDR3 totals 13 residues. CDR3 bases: TGTGCCAGCGGGGAGCGCTTCCAAGAGACCCAGTACTTC. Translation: CASGERFQETQYF. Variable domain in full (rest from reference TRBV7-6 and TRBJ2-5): GAGVSQSPRYKVTKRGQDVALRCDPISGHVSLYWYRQALGQGPEFLTYFNYEAQQDKSGLPNDRFSAERPEGSISTLTIQRTEQRDSAMYRCASGERFQETQYFGPGTRLLVL.

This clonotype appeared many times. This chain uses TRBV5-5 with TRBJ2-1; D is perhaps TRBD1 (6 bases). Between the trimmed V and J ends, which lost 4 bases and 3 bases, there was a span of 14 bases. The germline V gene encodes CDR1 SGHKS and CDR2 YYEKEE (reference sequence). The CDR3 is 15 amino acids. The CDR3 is CASSRGRTDYNEQFF. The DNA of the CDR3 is TGTGCCAGCAGCCGTGGTCGGACAGACTACAATGAGCAGTTCTTC.

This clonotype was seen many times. CDR3 residues: CASSHGTGEDEQYF. CDR3 bases: TGCGCCAGCAGCCATGGGACAGGGGAGGACGAGCAGTACTTC. The chain employs TRBV5-1 and TRBJ2-7, with 10 bases matching TRBD1. Trimming removed 4 bases from V and 5 bases from J; junction bases left unmatched: 6. The CDR3 sequence is 14 residues long. Germline-derived CDR1 and CDR2 are SGHRS and YFSETQ.

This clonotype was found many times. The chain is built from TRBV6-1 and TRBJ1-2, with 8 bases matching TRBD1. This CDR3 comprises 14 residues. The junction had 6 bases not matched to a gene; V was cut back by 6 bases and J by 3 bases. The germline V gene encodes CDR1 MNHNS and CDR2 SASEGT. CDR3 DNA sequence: TGTGCCAGCAGACCACAGGGGGGAGACTATGGCTACACCTTC. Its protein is CASRPQGGDYGYTF.

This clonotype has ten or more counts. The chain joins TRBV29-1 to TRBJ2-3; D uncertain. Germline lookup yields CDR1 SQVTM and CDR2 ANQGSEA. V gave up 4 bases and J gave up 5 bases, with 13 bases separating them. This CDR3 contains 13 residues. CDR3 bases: TGCAGCGTTGGGGCAGGAGTTGAAGATACGCAGTATTTT. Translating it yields CSVGAGVEDTQYF.

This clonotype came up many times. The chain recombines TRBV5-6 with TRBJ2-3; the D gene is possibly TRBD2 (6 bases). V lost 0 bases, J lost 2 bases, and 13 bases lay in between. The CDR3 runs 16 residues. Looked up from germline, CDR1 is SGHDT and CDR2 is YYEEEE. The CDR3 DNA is TGTGCCAGCAGCTTGGGTGTACGGGAGATCACAGATACGCAGTATTTT. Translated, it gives CASSLGVREITDTQYF.

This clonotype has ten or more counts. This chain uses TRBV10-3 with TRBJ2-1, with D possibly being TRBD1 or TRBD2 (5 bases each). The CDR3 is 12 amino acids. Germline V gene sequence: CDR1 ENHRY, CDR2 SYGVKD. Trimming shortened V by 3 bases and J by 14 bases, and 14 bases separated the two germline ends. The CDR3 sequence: CAISEGTVGEFF. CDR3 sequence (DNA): TGTGCCATCAGTGAAGGGACCGTCGGGGAGTTCTTC.